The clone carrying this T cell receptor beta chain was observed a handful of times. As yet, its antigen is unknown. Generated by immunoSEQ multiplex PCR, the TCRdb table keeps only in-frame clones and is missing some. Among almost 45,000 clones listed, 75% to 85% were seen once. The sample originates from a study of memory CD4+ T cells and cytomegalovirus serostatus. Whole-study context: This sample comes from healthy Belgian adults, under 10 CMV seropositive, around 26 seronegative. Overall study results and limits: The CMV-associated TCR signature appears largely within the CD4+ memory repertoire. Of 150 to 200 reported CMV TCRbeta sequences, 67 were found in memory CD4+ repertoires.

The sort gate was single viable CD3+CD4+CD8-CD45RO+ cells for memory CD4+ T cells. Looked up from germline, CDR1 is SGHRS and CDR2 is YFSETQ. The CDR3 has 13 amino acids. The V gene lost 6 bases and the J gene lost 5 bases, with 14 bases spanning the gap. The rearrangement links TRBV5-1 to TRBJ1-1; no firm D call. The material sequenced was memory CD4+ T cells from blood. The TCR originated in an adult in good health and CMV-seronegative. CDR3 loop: CASKLSPRTEAFF. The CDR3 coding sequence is TGCGCCAGCAAGCTGTCCCCAAGGACTGAAGCTTTCTTT.